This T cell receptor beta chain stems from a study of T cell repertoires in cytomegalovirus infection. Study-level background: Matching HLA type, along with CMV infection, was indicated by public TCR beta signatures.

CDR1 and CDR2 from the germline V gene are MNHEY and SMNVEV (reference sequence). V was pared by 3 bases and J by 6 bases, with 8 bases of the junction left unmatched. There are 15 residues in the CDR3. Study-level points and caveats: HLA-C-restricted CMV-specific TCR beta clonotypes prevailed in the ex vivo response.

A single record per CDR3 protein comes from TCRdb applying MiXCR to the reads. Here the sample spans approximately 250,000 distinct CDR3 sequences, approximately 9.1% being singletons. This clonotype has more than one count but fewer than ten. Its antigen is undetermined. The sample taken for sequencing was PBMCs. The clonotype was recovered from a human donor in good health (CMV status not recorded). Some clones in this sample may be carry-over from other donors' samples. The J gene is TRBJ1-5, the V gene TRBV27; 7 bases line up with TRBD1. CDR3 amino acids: CASSFEAGGSQPQHF. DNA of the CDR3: TGTGCCAGCAGTTTCGAGGCAGGGGGTAGTCAGCCCCAGCATTTT.